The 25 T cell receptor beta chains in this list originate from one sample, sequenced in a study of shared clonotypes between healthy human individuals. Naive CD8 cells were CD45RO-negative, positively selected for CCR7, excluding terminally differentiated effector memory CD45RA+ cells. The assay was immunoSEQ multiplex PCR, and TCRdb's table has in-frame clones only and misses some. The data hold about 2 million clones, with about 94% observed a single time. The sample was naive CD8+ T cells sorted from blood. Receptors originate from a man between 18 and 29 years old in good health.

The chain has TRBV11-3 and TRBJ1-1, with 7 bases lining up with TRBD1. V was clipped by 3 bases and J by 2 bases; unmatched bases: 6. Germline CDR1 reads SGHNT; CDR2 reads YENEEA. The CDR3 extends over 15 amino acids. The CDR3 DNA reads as TGTGCCAGCAGCTTGGGGAGGGGGCTTAACACTGAAGCTTTCTTT. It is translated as CASSLGRGLNTEAFF.

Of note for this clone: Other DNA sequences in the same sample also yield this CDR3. The CDR3 DNA follows: TGTGCCAGCAGTTACGGCCCCGGGGAGCTGTTTTTT. Its protein product is CASSYGPGELFF. V usage is TRBV27 and J usage is TRBJ2-2; D gene ambiguous. CDR1 is MNHEY, CDR2 SMNVEV, per germline (reference sequence). V was trimmed by 4 bases and J by 6 bases, leaving 6 bases between them. This CDR3 is built from 12 residues.

The CDR3 nucleotides read TGTGCCAGCAGCCTTATCCCCATTTACGAGCAGTACTTC. It codes for CASSLIPIYEQYF. The chain is built from TRBV6-6 and TRBJ2-7; D remains ambiguous. The CDR3 length is 13 residues. V shed 6 bases and J shed 4 bases, with 13 bases lying between them. Germline V lookup: CDR1 MNHNY, CDR2 SVGAGI (reference sequence).

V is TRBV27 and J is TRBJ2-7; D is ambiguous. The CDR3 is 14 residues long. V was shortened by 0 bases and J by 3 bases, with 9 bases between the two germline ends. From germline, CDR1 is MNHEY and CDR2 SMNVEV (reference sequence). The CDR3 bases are TGTGCCAGCAGTTTATCTGTGACAAACTACGAGCAGTACTTC. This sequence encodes CASSLSVTNYEQYF.

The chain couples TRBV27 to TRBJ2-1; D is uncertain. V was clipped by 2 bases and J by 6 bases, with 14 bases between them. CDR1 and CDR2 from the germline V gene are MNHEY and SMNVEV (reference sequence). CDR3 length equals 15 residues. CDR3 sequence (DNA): TGTGCCAGCAGTTTAGAGTACCCAACGGGCAATGAGCAGTTCTTC. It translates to CASSLEYPTGNEQFF.

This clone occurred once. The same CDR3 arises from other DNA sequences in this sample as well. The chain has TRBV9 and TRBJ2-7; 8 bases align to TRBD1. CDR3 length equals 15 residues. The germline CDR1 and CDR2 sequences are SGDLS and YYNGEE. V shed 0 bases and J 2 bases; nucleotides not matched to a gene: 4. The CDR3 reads CASSVEGTGAYEQYF. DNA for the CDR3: TGTGCCAGCAGCGTAGAGGGGACAGGAGCCTACGAGCAGTACTTC.

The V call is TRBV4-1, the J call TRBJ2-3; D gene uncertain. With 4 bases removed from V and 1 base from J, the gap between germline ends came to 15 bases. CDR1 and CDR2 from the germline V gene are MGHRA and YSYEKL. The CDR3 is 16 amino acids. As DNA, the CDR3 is TGCGCCAGCAGCCCCACGGACCTTTACCGCACAGATACGCAGTATTTT. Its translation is CASSPTDLYRTDTQYF.

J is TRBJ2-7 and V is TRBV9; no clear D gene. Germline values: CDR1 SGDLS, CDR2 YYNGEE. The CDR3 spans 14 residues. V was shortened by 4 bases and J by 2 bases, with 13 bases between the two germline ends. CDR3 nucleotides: TGTGCCAGCAGCCTCTTGGACGGACCCTACGAGCAGTACTTC. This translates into CASSLLDGPYEQYF.

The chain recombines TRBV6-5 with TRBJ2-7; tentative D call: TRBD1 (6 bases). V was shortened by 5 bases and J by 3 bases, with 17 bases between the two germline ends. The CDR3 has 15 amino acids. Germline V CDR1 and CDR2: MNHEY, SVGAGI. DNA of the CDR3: TGTGCCAGCAGTATTGGGGGCGGGCCCGACTACGAGCAGTACTTC. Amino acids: CASSIGGGPDYEQYF.

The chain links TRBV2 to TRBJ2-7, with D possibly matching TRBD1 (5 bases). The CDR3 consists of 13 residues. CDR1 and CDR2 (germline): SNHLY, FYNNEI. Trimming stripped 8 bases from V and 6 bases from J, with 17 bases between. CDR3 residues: CASGARPGSEQYF. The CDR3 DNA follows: TGTGCCAGCGGGGCTCGGCCCGGTAGCGAGCAGTACTTC. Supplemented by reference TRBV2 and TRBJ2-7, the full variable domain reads EPEVTQTPSHQVTQMGQEVILRCVPISNHLYFYWYRQILGQKVEFLVSFYNNEISEKSEIFDDQFSVERPDGSNFTLKIRSTKLEDSAMYFCASGARPGSEQYFGPGTRLTVT.

The chain's CDR3 is CASSEQGGEQYF. The CDR3, as DNA: TGTGCCAGCAGTGAACAGGGGGGCGAGCAGTACTTC. V and J are TRBV25-1 and TRBJ2-7; perhaps TRBD1 as D (7 bases). The V gene's germline CDR1 is MGHDK and CDR2 SYGVNS. Trimming cost V 2 bases and J 6 bases, with 8 bases left between them. The CDR3 has 12 amino acids.

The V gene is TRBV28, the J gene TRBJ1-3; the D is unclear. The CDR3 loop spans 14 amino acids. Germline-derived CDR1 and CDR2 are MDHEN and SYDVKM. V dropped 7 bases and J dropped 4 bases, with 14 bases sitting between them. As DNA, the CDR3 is TGTGCCAGCACCTTGGGTGCCGGGGGAAACACCATATATTTT. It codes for CASTLGAGGNTIYF.

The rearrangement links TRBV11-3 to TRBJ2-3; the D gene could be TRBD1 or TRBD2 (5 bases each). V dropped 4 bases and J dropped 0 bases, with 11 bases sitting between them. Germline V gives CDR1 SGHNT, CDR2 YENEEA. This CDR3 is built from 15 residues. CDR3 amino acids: CASSSRRDSTDTQYF. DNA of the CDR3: TGTGCCAGCAGCTCCCGTCGGGACAGCACAGATACGCAGTATTTT.

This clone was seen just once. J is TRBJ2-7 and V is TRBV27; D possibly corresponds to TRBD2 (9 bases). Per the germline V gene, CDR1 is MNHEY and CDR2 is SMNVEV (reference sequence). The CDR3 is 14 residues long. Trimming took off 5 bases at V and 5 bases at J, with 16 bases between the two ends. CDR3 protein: CASSVLAGQDEQYF. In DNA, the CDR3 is TGTGCCAGCAGTGTCCTAGCGGGACAGGACGAGCAGTACTTC.

Written as DNA, the CDR3 is TGTGCCATCGAACCGGGAGGGGTTGGAAAGAGAGGGGAGCTGTTTTTT. This gives the protein CAIEPGGVGKRGELFF. The rearrangement uses TRBV19 and TRBJ2-2, with 8 positions matching TRBD2. With V trimmed by 10 bases and J by 8 bases, 18 bases remained unmatched. Per the germline V gene, CDR1 is LNHDA and CDR2 is SQIVND (reference sequence). The CDR3 is made up of 16 amino acids.

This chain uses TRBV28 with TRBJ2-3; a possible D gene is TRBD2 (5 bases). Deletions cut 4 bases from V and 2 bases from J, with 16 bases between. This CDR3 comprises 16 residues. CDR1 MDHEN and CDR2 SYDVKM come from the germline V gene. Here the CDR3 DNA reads TGTGCCAGCAGTTCCCAGGAGGAATCCGCCACAGATACGCAGTATTTT. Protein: CASSSQEESATDTQYF.

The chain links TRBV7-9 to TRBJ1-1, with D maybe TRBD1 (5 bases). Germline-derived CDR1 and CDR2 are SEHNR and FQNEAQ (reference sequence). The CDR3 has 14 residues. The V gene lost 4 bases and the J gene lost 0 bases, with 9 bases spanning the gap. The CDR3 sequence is CASSSRGMNTEAFF. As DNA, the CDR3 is TGTGCCAGCAGCTCAAGGGGTATGAACACTGAAGCTTTCTTT. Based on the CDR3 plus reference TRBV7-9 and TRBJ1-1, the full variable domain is DTGVSQNPRHKITKRGQNVTFRCDPISEHNRLYWYRQTLGQGPEFLTYFQNEAQLEKSRLLSDRFSAERPKGSFSTLEIQRTEQGDSAMYLCASSSRGMNTEAFFGQGTRLTVV.

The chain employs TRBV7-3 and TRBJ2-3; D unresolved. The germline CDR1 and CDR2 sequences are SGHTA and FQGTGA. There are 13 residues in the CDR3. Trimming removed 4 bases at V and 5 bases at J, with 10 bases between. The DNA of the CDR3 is TGTGCCAGCAGCTCAACCCTCGGAGATACGCAGTATTTT. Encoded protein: CASSSTLGDTQYF.

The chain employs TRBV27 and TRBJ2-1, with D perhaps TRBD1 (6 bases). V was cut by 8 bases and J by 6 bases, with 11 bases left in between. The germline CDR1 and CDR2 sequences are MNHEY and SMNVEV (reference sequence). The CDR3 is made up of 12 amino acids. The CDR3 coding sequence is TGTGCCAGCGGAATACAGGGCAATGAGCAGTTCTTC. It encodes CASGIQGNEQFF.

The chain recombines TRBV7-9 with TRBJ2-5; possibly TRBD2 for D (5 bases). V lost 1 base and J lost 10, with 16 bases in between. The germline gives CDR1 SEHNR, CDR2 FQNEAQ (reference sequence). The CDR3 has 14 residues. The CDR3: CASSLGLTVGDQYF. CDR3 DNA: TGTGCCAGCAGCTTAGGACTAACCGTTGGCGACCAGTACTTC.

CDR3 residues: CASSKVWGVPYNEQFF. The CDR3 nucleotides are TGTGCCAGCAGCAAAGTTTGGGGAGTCCCCTACAATGAGCAGTTCTTC. The chain uses TRBV21-1 and TRBJ2-1; the D call of TRBD2 is as the table states it, not checked on the DNA. TRBV21-1 is listed as a pseudogene. The CDR3 runs 16 residues.

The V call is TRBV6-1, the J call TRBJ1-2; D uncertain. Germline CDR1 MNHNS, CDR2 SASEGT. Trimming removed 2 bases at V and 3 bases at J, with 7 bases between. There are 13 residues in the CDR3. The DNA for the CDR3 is TGTGCCAGCAGTGAACTGCCCTACTATGGCTACACCTTC. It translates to CASSELPYYGYTF.

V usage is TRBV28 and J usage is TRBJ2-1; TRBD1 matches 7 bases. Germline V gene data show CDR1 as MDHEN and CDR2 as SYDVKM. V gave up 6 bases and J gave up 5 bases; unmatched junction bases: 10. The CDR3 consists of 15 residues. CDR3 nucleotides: TGTGCCAGCAGCCCCGACAGGGTCCCCGACAATGAGCAGTTCTTC. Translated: CASSPDRVPDNEQFF.

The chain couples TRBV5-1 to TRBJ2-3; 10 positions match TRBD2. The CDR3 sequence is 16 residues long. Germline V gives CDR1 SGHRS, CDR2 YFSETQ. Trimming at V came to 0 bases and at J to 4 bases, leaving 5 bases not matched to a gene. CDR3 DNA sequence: TGCGCCAGCAGCTTGGGGCTAGCGGGAGACCCAGATACGCAGTATTTT. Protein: CASSLGLAGDPDTQYF.

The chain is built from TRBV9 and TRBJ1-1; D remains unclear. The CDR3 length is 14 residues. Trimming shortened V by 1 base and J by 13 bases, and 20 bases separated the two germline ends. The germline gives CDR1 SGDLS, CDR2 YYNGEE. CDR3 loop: CASSVSLYGTPSFF. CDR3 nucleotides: TGTGCCAGCAGCGTATCTCTTTACGGAACACCAAGTTTCTTT.